This is a list of T cell receptor beta chains from one sample in a study of radiation and T cells in renal cell carcinoma. Clones were read by immunoSEQ multiplex PCR, and TCRdb kept only the in-frame ones, dropping some. The sample consists of roughly 160,000 clones, 88% of them appearing once. The sequencing here drew on blood, taken from a patient whose treatment included radiotherapy and nephrectomy. These receptor sequences come from a woman between 45 and 65 years old with renal cell carcinoma. The CDR3 runs from the conserved cysteine through the conserved F or W. The D gene is left open where the match is weak. Only some rows state a clone size, as once, few, many or a class for expanded clones.

j_call: TRBJ2-5
v_call: TRBV19
clone_size: NA
d_call: TRBD1
cdr3_nt: TGTGCCAGTAGTATGGGGACAGGGGGGCAAGAGACCCAGTACTTC
cdr3_aa: CASSMGTGGQETQYF

j_call: TRBJ2-5
v_call: TRBV5-4
clone_size: NA
d_call: NA
cdr3_nt: TGTGCCAGCAGCTTGGGGTCAGGGGGGGAGACCCAGTACTTC
cdr3_aa: CASSLGSGGETQYF

j_call: TRBJ2-1
v_call: TRBV10-2
clone_size: NA
d_call: NA
cdr3_nt: TGCGCCAGCAGTGAATATCGAGTCAATGAGCAGTTCTTC
cdr3_aa: CASSEYRVNEQFF

j_call: TRBJ1-1
v_call: TRBV5-5
clone_size: NA
d_call: NA
cdr3_nt: TGTGCCAGCAGCTTGCGGTTCGGAGAAGCTTTCTTT
cdr3_aa: CASSLRFGEAFF

j_call: TRBJ2-5
v_call: TRBV7-9
clone_size: once
d_call: TRBD2
cdr3_nt: TGTGCCAGCAGCTTAGCGCTAGCGGGGGGAGAGACCCAGTACTTC
cdr3_aa: CASSLALAGGETQYF

j_call: TRBJ2-3
v_call: TRBV19
clone_size: NA
d_call: TRBD2
cdr3_nt: TGTGCCAGTAGTACCCGACTAGCGGGGGGCACAGATACGCAGTATTTT
cdr3_aa: CASSTRLAGGTDTQYF

j_call: TRBJ1-1
v_call: TRBV10-3
clone_size: NA
d_call: NA
cdr3_nt: TGTGCCATCGGGGGGGGCAGGGAGAACACTGAAGCCTTCTTT
cdr3_aa: CAIGGGRENTEAFF

j_call: TRBJ1-2
v_call: TRBV2
clone_size: NA
d_call: NA
cdr3_nt: TGTGCCAGCAACCGGGACGGACACGACTATGGCTACACCTTC
cdr3_aa: CASNRDGHDYGYTF

j_call: TRBJ2-1
v_call: TRBV11-3
clone_size: NA
d_call: TRBD2
cdr3_nt: TGTGCCAGCAGCTTACAACTAGCGGCCTACAATGAGCAGTTCTTC
cdr3_aa: CASSLQLAAYNEQFF

j_call: TRBJ2-7
v_call: TRBV12-5
clone_size: NA
d_call: TRBD1
cdr3_nt: TGTGCTAGTGGTGGGGACAGCTACGAGCAGTACTTC
cdr3_aa: CASGGDSYEQYF

j_call: TRBJ1-1
v_call: TRBV5-1
clone_size: NA
d_call: NA
cdr3_nt: TGCGCCAGCAGCTTGGTAGGGGTAAACACTGAAGCTTTCTTT
cdr3_aa: CASSLVGVNTEAFF

j_call: TRBJ1-5
v_call: TRBV9
clone_size: NA
d_call: NA
cdr3_nt: TGTGCCAGCAGCGTAGATGAGCATCAGCCCCAGCATTTT
cdr3_aa: CASSVDEHQPQHF

j_call: TRBJ1-1
v_call: TRBV2
clone_size: NA
d_call: NA
cdr3_nt: TGTGCCAGCAGTATTCGACAGGAGTCTGAAGCTTTCTTT
cdr3_aa: CASSIRQESEAFF

j_call: TRBJ2-5
v_call: TRBV7-2
clone_size: once
d_call: NA
cdr3_nt: TGTGCCAGCAGCCCGTCGGGACGGCAAGAGACCCAGTACTTC
cdr3_aa: CASSPSGRQETQYF